A selection of T cell receptor beta chains follows, all from one sample in a study of blood T cell repertoires in COVID-19. Sequencing was performed with immunoSEQ multiplex PCR; in TCRdb, only in-frame clones are kept and a portion is missing. This sample yields about 83,000 clones, of which approximately 90% are seen a single time; 2.5% to 3.5% belongs to the top ten. Sequencing was done on a sample of peripheral blood. The receptors come from a woman aged 50 to 60 with active or convalescent COVID-19. CDR3s include the opening cysteine and the closing phenylalanine or tryptophan. Fields, in order: CDR3 protein, CDR3 DNA, J gene, D gene, V gene, clone size. A D gene is named only where the DNA matches it firmly. Clone size is given for some rows only: seen once, a few or many times, or a class if the clone is expanded.

CASSVKQGATTEAFF TGTGCCAGCAGCGTAAAACAGGGTGCGACGACTGAAGCTTTCTTT TRBJ1-1 NA TRBV9 NA
CASSPGQRDSYGYTF TGCGCCAGCAGCCCGGGACAGCGCGATTCCTATGGCTACACCTTC TRBJ1-2 TRBD1 TRBV4-3 once
CASSSSWPYPYEQYF TGTGCCAGCAGTTCTTCCTGGCCTTACCCCTACGAGCAGTACTTC TRBJ2-7 NA TRBV6-5 NA
CASSQRDRVPQETQYF TGTGCCAGCAGCCAAAGAGACAGGGTACCCCAAGAGACCCAGTACTTC TRBJ2-5 TRBD1 TRBV6-4 NA
CASSLESGLANEQYF TGTGCCAGCAGCTTAGAATCGGGACTAGCCAACGAGCAGTACTTC TRBJ2-7 TRBD2 TRBV13 NA
CASSQPRAGGPNYGYTF TGTGCCAGCAGCCAACCGAGGGCAGGGGGCCCTAACTATGGCTACACCTTC TRBJ1-2 TRBD1 TRBV28 NA
CASSAVGGEETQYF TGTGCCAGCAGTGCCGTGGGGGGGGAGGAGACCCAGTACTTC TRBJ2-5 TRBD2 TRBV2 once
CASKPDRGGMETQYF TGTGCCAGCAAACCCGACAGGGGAGGGATGGAGACCCAGTACTTC TRBJ2-5 NA TRBV25-1 NA
CASSQDRAQPQHF TGTGCCAGCAGCCAAGACAGGGCCCAGCCCCAGCATTTT TRBJ1-5 NA TRBV4-2 few
CAWSVATGYGYTF TGTGCCTGGAGTGTGGCGACAGGGTATGGCTACACCTTC TRBJ1-2 TRBD1 TRBV30 NA
CASSLNPSSGNTIYF TGTGCCAGCAGTTTAAATCCCTCCTCTGGAAACACCATATATTTT TRBJ1-3 NA TRBV27 NA
CAWSVQQGQGKNTEAFF TGTGCCTGGAGTGTACAGCAGGGACAGGGGAAGAACACTGAAGCTTTCTTT TRBJ1-1 TRBD1 TRBV30 few
CATSRAGGRQPQHF TGTGCCACCAGCAGAGCAGGGGGCCGGCAGCCCCAGCATTTT TRBJ1-5 TRBD1 TRBV15 NA
CASSSQGTNTEAFF TGTGCCAGCAGCTCACAGGGTACGAACACTGAAGCTTTCTTT TRBJ1-1 NA TRBV7-2 once
CAIKAGFNSPLHF TGTGCCATCAAGGCAGGGTTTAATTCACCCCTCCACTTT TRBJ1-6 NA TRBV10-3 NA
CASSNNRAGVEKLFF TGTGCCAGCAGCAACAACAGGGCCGGGGTTGAAAAACTGTTTTTT TRBJ1-4 NA TRBV5-6 NA
CASSLGTGEEAFF TGTGCCAGCAGCTTAGGGACAGGGGAAGAAGCTTTCTTT TRBJ1-1 TRBD1 TRBV7-8 few
CASSIERSSAGGLIGTDTQYF TGTGCCAGTAGTATAGAAAGGAGTTCCGCGGGGGGCCTTATCGGCACAGATACGCAGTATTTT TRBJ2-3 TRBD2 TRBV19 NA
CASSYSSGQGFSGANVLTF TGTGCCAGCAGTTACTCCTCGGGACAGGGGTTCTCTGGGGCCAACGTCCTGACTTTC TRBJ2-6 TRBD1 TRBV6-2/TRBV6-3 NA
CASSHEDRAFTEAFF TGTGCCAGCAGCCACGAAGACAGAGCATTCACTGAAGCTTTCTTT TRBJ1-1 NA TRBV9 NA
CASSFLLARTDTQYF TGCGCCAGCAGCTTTCTACTAGCCCGCACAGATACGCAGTATTTT TRBJ2-3 NA TRBV5-1 NA
CASSGQTGAYGYTF TGTGCCAGTAGTGGCCAGACAGGGGCCTATGGCTACACCTTC TRBJ1-2 TRBD1 TRBV19 NA
CASSLEPGQLSSNYGYTF TGCGCCAGCAGCCTTGAACCGGGACAGCTCAGCTCCAACTATGGCTACACCTTC TRBJ1-2 TRBD1 TRBV4-1 NA
CASSLEGLDEKLFF TGTGCCAGCAGCTTGGAGGGTTTAGATGAAAAACTGTTTTTT TRBJ1-4 NA TRBV7-2 NA
CASADLRDNYGYTF TGTGCCAGCGCCGACCTCAGGGATAACTATGGCTACACCTTC TRBJ1-2 NA TRBV13 once
CSALADYGYTF TGCAGTGCTCTCGCAGATTATGGCTACACCTTC TRBJ1-2 NA TRBV20-1 NA
CASSQDLGEGWETQYF TGTGCCAGCAGCCAAGATCTAGGGGAGGGCTGGGAGACCCAGTACTTC TRBJ2-5 TRBD2 TRBV3-1/TRBV3-2 NA
CASSDRGDSYGYTF TGTGCCAGCTCGGACAGGGGCGACAGCTATGGCTACACCTTC TRBJ1-2 TRBD1 TRBV18 NA
CASSPEGYLLGGANVLTF TGTGCCAGCAGCCCCGAGGGCTATCTATTGGGAGGGGCCAACGTCCTGACTTTC TRBJ2-6 NA TRBV7-3 NA
CASSLGTSDEQFF TGTGCCAGCAGCCTAGGGACTTCGGATGAGCAGTTCTTC TRBJ2-1 NA TRBV6-2/TRBV6-3 NA
CASRPPGQGSTGELFF TGCGCCAGCAGACCCCCAGGACAGGGGAGCACCGGGGAGCTGTTTTTT TRBJ2-2 TRBD1 TRBV5-1 NA
CASSPSSYSDTQYF TGTGCCAGCAGCCCATCCTCCTACTCAGATACGCAGTATTTT TRBJ2-3 NA TRBV7-9 NA
CSASGAPIQETQYF TGCAGTGCTAGTGGGGCACCCATCCAAGAGACCCAGTACTTC TRBJ2-5 NA TRBV20-1 NA
CASSQDRSEETQYF TGCGCCAGCAGCCAAGATCGAAGCGAAGAGACCCAGTACTTC TRBJ2-5 NA TRBV4-3 few
CAIRTQGGRNTIYF TGTGCCATCAGGACACAGGGGGGGAGAAACACCATATATTTT TRBJ1-3 TRBD1 TRBV10-3 NA
CASSARQGNTGELFF TGTGCCAGCAGCGCCCGACAGGGGAACACCGGGGAGCTGTTTTTT TRBJ2-2 TRBD1 TRBV9 NA
CASSHPRERGERTGELFF TGCGCCAGCAGCCACCCGAGGGAGCGGGGGGAAAGAACCGGGGAGCTGTTTTTT TRBJ2-2 TRBD2 TRBV5-1 NA
CASSSQGGGGYTF TGTGCCAGCAGCTCACAGGGCGGCGGGGGCTACACCTTC TRBJ1-2 NA TRBV6-4 few
CASSTKGRPTEAFF TGTGCCAGCAGCACAAAAGGGAGGCCTACTGAAGCTTTCTTT TRBJ1-1 NA TRBV6-5 NA
CASSHRTGGIDTEAFF TGTGCCAGCTCACATCGGACAGGGGGCATAGACACTGAAGCTTTCTTT TRBJ1-1 TRBD1 TRBV18 NA
CASSPRQVGTEAFF TGTGCCAGCTCACCAAGACAGGTGGGGACTGAAGCTTTCTTT TRBJ1-1 NA TRBV18 NA